This TCR beta chain appears in the sequencing data of a study of cytomegalovirus exposure and HLA in healthy donors. A multiplex PCR was run with 60 Vbeta primers and 13 Jbeta primers. The method was immunoSEQ multiplex PCR; TCRdb's version includes in-frame clones alone and lacks a portion of them. The sample has 130,000 to 150,000 clones, roughly 77% seen once. On this clone: What it binds is unknown.

J was trimmed by 1 base and V by 5 bases; bases with no gene match: 13. The CDR3 covers 17 residues. Germline CDR1 and CDR2: SGHVS and FQNEAQ. Study outcomes and limitations: The majority of CMV-associated TCR beta chains were reported as apparently HLA-restricted in a later analysis. TCR beta chains associated with HLA were, in a later analysis, more clonally expanded than equally common others. For most TCR beta V segments, an earlier analysis put the productive rate at about 90% or about 30% of the time.

The chain links TRBV7-8 to TRBJ2-7; TRBD1 matches at 8 bases. The TCR originated in a man in his thirties or forties in good health and CMV-seronegative. Sequenced: PBMCs. The chain's CDR3 is CASSPARRQGISYEQYF. CDR3 nucleotides: TGTGCCAGCAGCCCTGCCCGGAGACAGGGGATATCCTACGAGCAGTACTTC.